The 22 T cell receptor beta chains below all came from one sample that was sequenced in a study of neoadjuvant anti-PD-1 for oral cavity cancer. Sequenced by immunoSEQ multiplex PCR; TCRdb stores in-frame clones only, minus some. The sample shows 63,000 or so clones, 86% of them seen only once. Time point here: after neoadjuvant nivolumab, at surgical resection. Source: PBMCs, taken after nivolumab (anti-PD-1) treatment. The receptors were sampled from a person aged 35 to 85 with oral cavity squamous cell carcinoma.

The rearrangement links TRBV7-2 to TRBJ1-2, with TRBD1 as a possible D gene (5 bases). Deletions cut 6 bases from V and 5 bases from J, with 13 bases between. The germline CDR1 and CDR2 sequences are SGHTA and FQGNSA. The CDR3 runs 13 residues. Written as DNA, the CDR3 is TGTGCCAGCAGTGGGAAGGGGACTTATGGCTACACCTTC. Translation gives CASSGKGTYGYTF.

The chain has TRBV30 and TRBJ2-7, with D possibly called TRBD1 or TRBD2 (6 bases each). V was clipped by 2 bases and J by 3 bases, with 8 bases between them. CDR1 is GTSNPN and CDR2 is SVGIG in the germline V gene (reference sequence). CDR3 length: 12 residues. For the CDR3, the DNA is TGTGCCTGGAGTAGGGGGGTCTACGAGCAGTACTTC. This sequence encodes CAWSRGVYEQYF.

The J gene is TRBJ2-5, the V gene TRBV5-6; no clear D gene. Trimming removed 0 bases from V and 5 bases from J, with 8 bases in between. In germline, CDR1 is SGHDT, CDR2 YYEEEE. This CDR3 region has 13 residues. CDR3 coding DNA: TGTGCCAGCAGCTTGGCCTTTGAGGAGACCCAGTACTTC. Its translation: CASSLAFEETQYF.

The chain employs TRBV4-1 and TRBJ2-7; D perhaps matches TRBD1 (5 bases). The CDR3 covers 13 residues. Trimming removed 4 bases from V and 5 bases from J, with 12 bases in between. From germline, CDR1 is MGHRA and CDR2 YSYEKL. The CDR3 bases are TGCGCCAGCAGCCCTCAGGGATCCCACGAGCAGTACTTC. This gives the protein CASSPQGSHEQYF.

The chain uses TRBV7-9 and TRBJ1-3; D is perhaps TRBD1 (6 bases). Trimming removed 3 bases from V and 2 bases from J, with 14 bases in between. This CDR3 spans 16 amino acids. Germline-derived CDR1 and CDR2 are SEHNR and FQNEAQ (reference sequence). CDR3 nucleotide sequence: TGTGCCAGCAGCTTCCGCCTAGGGACAACTGGAAACACCATATATTTT. It codes for CASSFRLGTTGNTIYF.

This chain joins TRBV30 and TRBJ1-2; D is unresolved. Germline CDR1 is GTSNPN and CDR2 is SVGIG (reference sequence). Trimming stripped 0 bases from V and 8 bases from J, with 10 bases between. This CDR3 comprises 12 residues. CDR3 bases: TGTGCCTGGAGTGTACTAAGAGGGGGCTACACCTTC. Translation gives CAWSVLRGGYTF.

The chain links TRBV11-3 to TRBJ2-2; D may be TRBD2 (5 bases). The CDR3 covers 15 residues. CDR1 is SGHNT, CDR2 YENEEA, per germline. V was cut by 2 bases and J by 5 bases, with 12 bases left in between. This chain's CDR3 is CASSLYGRGTGELFF. CDR3 nucleotide sequence: TGTGCCAGCAGCTTATACGGGCGAGGGACCGGGGAGCTGTTTTTT.

J is TRBJ2-5 and V is TRBV4-1, with D maybe TRBD2 (6 bases). From germline, CDR1 is MGHRA and CDR2 YSYEKL. The CDR3 totals 17 residues. Trimming pared 0 bases from V and 2 bases from J, leaving 16 bases between. For the CDR3, the DNA is TGCGCCAGCAGCCAAGATCGACGGCTAGCGCCACAAGAGACCCAGTACTTC. Amino acid sequence: CASSQDRRLAPQETQYF.

This clone was seen only a few times. The chain carries TRBV29-1 and TRBJ1-2; D remains ambiguous. Germline-derived CDR1 and CDR2 are SQVTM and ANQGSEA. The CDR3 length is 13 residues. V was clipped by 4 bases and J by 3 bases, with 12 bases between them. The CDR3 protein is CSVVSSADYGYTF. DNA for the CDR3: TGCAGCGTTGTATCGTCGGCAGACTATGGCTACACCTTC.

The chain joins TRBV28 to TRBJ2-1; the D gene is possibly TRBD1 (5 bases). Germline loops: CDR1 MDHEN, CDR2 SYDVKM. This CDR3 region has 15 residues. The ends were cut back, 1 base at V and 5 bases at J, with 12 bases in the middle. CDR3 loop: CASSLYHRMNNEQFF. DNA of the CDR3: TGTGCCAGCAGTTTATATCACAGGATGAACAATGAGCAGTTCTTC.

The chain combines TRBV10-3 with TRBJ1-6; the D gene is possibly TRBD1 (6 bases). Germline CDR1 reads ENHRY; CDR2 reads SYGVKD. CDR3 length: 13 residues. V was clipped by 6 bases and J by 9 bases, with 12 bases between them. CDR3 bases: TGTGCCATCAGGGAACAGGGAAGTTCACCCCTCCACTTT. Protein sequence: CAIREQGSSPLHF.

The rearrangement links TRBV2 to TRBJ2-4; D remains ambiguous. Trimming stripped 5 bases from V and 0 bases from J, with 11 bases between. Germline V gives CDR1 SNHLY, CDR2 FYNNEI. The CDR3 is 15 amino acids. CDR3 sequence: CASSRTVIAKNIQYF. CDR3 nucleotide sequence: TGTGCCAGCAGTCGGACGGTTATAGCCAAAAACATTCAGTACTTC.

The gene calls are TRBV9 and TRBJ1-4; a weak D match, TRBD1 (5 bases). The V end lost 3 bases, the J end lost 7 bases, and 16 bases lay between the germline ends. The CDR3 contains 15 residues. Germline V lookup: CDR1 SGDLS, CDR2 YYNGEE. This CDR3 is CASSAGYGVREKLFF. The CDR3 DNA reads as TGTGCCAGCAGCGCAGGGTATGGGGTCCGTGAAAAACTGTTTTTT.

The V gene is TRBV5-8, the J gene TRBJ2-1; D is uncertain. Germline V gene data show CDR1 as SGHTS and CDR2 as YDEGEE. Trimming left V 0 bases short and J 5 bases short, with 9 bases between. There are 14 residues in the CDR3. The CDR3 spells CASSLVRVDNEQFF. CDR3 nucleotides: TGTGCCAGCAGCTTGGTCCGGGTAGACAATGAGCAGTTCTTC.

V gene TRBV4-1 combines with J gene TRBJ1-2; no reliable D call. The V end lost 2 bases, the J end lost 3 bases, and 13 bases lay between the germline ends. The germline gives CDR1 MGHRA, CDR2 YSYEKL. The CDR3 is 15 residues long. The CDR3 coding sequence is TGCGCCAGCAGCCAAACCCCGTCGATGGACTATGGCTACACCTTC. It yields the protein CASSQTPSMDYGYTF.

This clone was seen just once. The DNA for the CDR3 is TGTGCCAGCAGACCCGGGACAGGGGGCTTCTACAATGAGCAGTTCTTC. This sequence encodes CASRPGTGGFYNEQFF. V is TRBV2 and J is TRBJ2-1, with 12 nucleotides matching TRBD1. The V segment lost 6 bases and the J segment 3 bases; nucleotides outside the gene matches: 6. The CDR3 is 16 residues long. Looked up from germline, CDR1 is SNHLY and CDR2 is FYNNEI.

The rearrangement links TRBV4-1 to TRBJ2-3; 10 positions agree with TRBD1. The germline CDR1 and CDR2 sequences are MGHRA and YSYEKL. Trimming took 4 bases from V and 0 from J; bases not matched to a gene: 13. This CDR3 has 19 residues. The CDR3 loop is CASSPHRTGGYYSTDTQYF. The CDR3 bases are TGCGCCAGCAGCCCACATAGGACAGGGGGGTATTATAGCACAGATACGCAGTATTTT.

This chain joins TRBV27 and TRBJ2-5; tentatively, D is TRBD1 (5 bases). Per the germline V gene, CDR1 is MNHEY and CDR2 is SMNVEV (reference sequence). Trimming took off 1 base at V and 4 bases at J, with 7 bases between the two ends. The CDR3 is 13 residues long. The CDR3 DNA reads TGTGCCAGCAGTTTATGGCAGGGAGAGACCCAGTACTTC. Translation: CASSLWQGETQYF.

The chain combines TRBV4-1 with TRBJ2-1, with 10 bases identical to TRBD2. The CDR3 sequence is 19 residues long. Trimming at V came to 1 base and at J to 8 bases, leaving 17 bases not matched to a gene. CDR1 MGHRA and CDR2 YSYEKL come from the germline V gene. The CDR3 nucleotides read TGCGCCAGCAGCCAAGGCCCTCTACGGACTAGCGGCCCCACGGATGAGCAGTTCTTC. Its translation: CASSQGPLRTSGPTDEQFF.

This chain uses TRBV7-9 with TRBJ2-2, with a possible D match to TRBD1 (5 bases). V lost 4 bases and J lost 4, with 13 bases in between. Germline V CDR1 and CDR2: SEHNR, FQNEAQ (reference sequence). The CDR3 contains 15 residues. This chain's CDR3 is CASSSYYRGTGELFF. The CDR3 DNA follows: TGTGCCAGCAGCTCCTACTATAGGGGCACCGGGGAGCTGTTTTTT.

The chain uses TRBV6-5 and TRBJ2-2, with TRBD2 as a possible D gene (6 bases). The V gene's germline CDR1 is MNHEY and CDR2 SVGAGI. The CDR3 spans 14 residues. V lost 2 bases to trimming and J lost 5 bases, with 9 bases between them. The CDR3 coding sequence is TGTGCCAGCAGTTACGGCGGGAATACCGGGGAGCTGTTTTTT. Its translation is CASSYGGNTGELFF.

V usage is TRBV29-1 and J usage is TRBJ2-3; 9 positions match TRBD2. Germline V gene sequence: CDR1 SQVTM, CDR2 ANQGSEA. The CDR3 has 14 residues. V dropped 6 bases and J dropped 1; count of bases not matched to a gene: 5. The CDR3 reads CSVTSGWRTDTQYF. CDR3 sequence (DNA): TGCAGCGTAACTAGCGGGTGGCGCACAGATACGCAGTATTTT.